One and the same sample provided the 32 T cell receptor beta chains below, sequenced in a study of CD8 T cells in ankylosing spondylitis. Using its own MiXCR run on the 5' RACE reads, TCRdb lists one record per CDR3 protein. Of some 300,000 distinct CDR3 sequences listed, less than 25% were seen once; the top ten hold about 4%. Sequences were obtained from blood, either unsorted or a sorted T cell fraction (not recorded which). Receptors originate from a female donor with ankylosing spondylitis or in good health (not recorded which).

The chain combines TRBV9 with TRBJ2-4, with TRBD1 matching over 12 bases. The V and J ends lost 2 bases and 9 bases, in that order; junction bases with no gene match: 9. The CDR3 length is 16 residues. Germline assignment: CDR1 SGDLS and CDR2 YYNGEE. CDR3 loop: CASSVGQGARIGIQYF. Here the CDR3 DNA reads TGTGCCAGCAGCGTGGGACAGGGGGCGCGAATCGGCATTCAGTACTTC.

There are many counts of this clonotype. V is TRBV29-1 and J is TRBJ1-1, with a tentative D call TRBD1 (5 bases). The germline V gene encodes CDR1 SQVTM and CDR2 ANQGSEA. This CDR3 region has 15 residues. V was pared by 3 bases and J by 1 base, with 15 bases between. The CDR3 DNA sequence: TGCAGCGTTGACCGGACATCGGTAAAGAACACTGAAGCTTTCTTT. Amino acids: CSVDRTSVKNTEAFF.

J is TRBJ1-4 and V is TRBV7-2; D call uncertain. The germline gives CDR1 SGHTA, CDR2 FQGNSA. This CDR3 region has 14 residues. V gave up 5 bases and J gave up 3 bases, with 10 bases separating them. CDR3 residues: CASSRRGSNEKLFF. The CDR3 DNA follows: TGTGCCAGCAGCCGACGGGGATCTAATGAAAAACTGTTTTTT. The complete variable domain, with remaining parts taken from reference TRBV7-2 and TRBJ1-4, reads GAGVSQSPSNKVTEKGKDVELRCDPISGHTALYWYRQSLGQGLEFLIYFQGNSAPDKSGLPSDRFSAERTGGSVSTLTIQRTQQEDSAVYLCASSRRGSNEKLFFGSGTQLSVL.

The J gene is TRBJ2-7, the V gene TRBV10-3; D possibly corresponds to TRBD2 (5 bases). The CDR3 is made up of 12 amino acids. Trimming removed 4 bases from V and 7 bases from J, with 11 bases in between. Germline V gives CDR1 ENHRY, CDR2 SYGVKD. CDR3 loop: CAISGPSQEQYF. The CDR3 bases are TGTGCCATCAGTGGTCCTAGCCAAGAGCAGTACTTC.

This rearrangement joins TRBV20-1 to TRBJ2-3, with TRBD2 as a possible D gene (6 bases). Trimming cost V 7 bases and J 0 bases, with 17 bases left between them. The CDR3 has 15 residues. Germline V gene lookup returns CDR1 DFQATT and CDR2 SNEGSKA (reference sequence). CDR3 sequence reads: CSGRGILFSTDTQYF. In nucleotides, the CDR3 is TGCAGTGGGAGGGGTATCCTCTTTAGCACAGATACGCAGTATTTT.

This clonotype has more than one count but fewer than ten. The chain employs TRBV20-1 and TRBJ2-1; unclear D gene. The CDR3 sequence is 14 residues long. CDR1 DFQATT and CDR2 SNEGSKA come from the germline V gene (reference sequence). V was trimmed by 3 bases and J by 4 bases, leaving 13 bases between them. The chain's CDR3 is CSASLSASYNEQFF. The CDR3 DNA sequence: TGCAGTGCTAGTTTAAGCGCCTCGTACAATGAGCAGTTCTTC.

The chain is built from TRBV5-5 and TRBJ2-6; D not resolved. With 4 bases removed from V and 0 bases from J, the gap between germline ends came to 11 bases. Looked up from germline, CDR1 is SGHKS and CDR2 is YYEKEE (reference sequence). The CDR3 extends over 16 amino acids. The CDR3 region is CASSPTPGSGANVLTF. The CDR3 nucleotides read TGTGCCAGCAGCCCCACGCCCGGCTCTGGGGCCAACGTCCTGACTTTC.

The genes are TRBV5-1 and TRBJ2-3; TRBD2 matches 13 bases. This CDR3 has 14 amino acids. Germline V gene data show CDR1 as SGHRS and CDR2 as YFSETQ. The V gene end was trimmed by 6 bases and the J gene end by 7 bases; junction bases not matched to a gene: 5. The CDR3 spells CASKGTSGINTQYF. The CDR3 DNA reads as TGCGCCAGCAAGGGGACTAGCGGGATAAATACGCAGTATTTT.

This clonotype was counted a few times. This rearrangement joins TRBV7-2 to TRBJ2-7; the D call may be TRBD1 or TRBD2 (6 bases each). CDR3 length: 13 residues. CDR1 and CDR2 from the germline V gene are SGHTA and FQGNSA. V lost 1 base, J lost 6 bases, and 10 bases lay in between. CDR3 sequence (DNA): TGTGCCAGCAGCTTAGTTGAGGGGGGCGAGCAGTACTTC. Amino acid sequence: CASSLVEGGEQYF.

This clonotype appeared a few times. This chain uses TRBV20-1 with TRBJ1-6; 8 bases map to TRBD1. CDR1 is DFQATT, CDR2 SNEGSKA, per germline (reference sequence). This CDR3 has 14 residues. V gave up 2 bases and J gave up 8 bases; unmatched junction bases: 5. CDR3 nucleotide sequence: TGCAGTGCTAGATCCAGGGGGCCTTATTCACCCCTCCACTTT. As protein: CSARSRGPYSPLHF.

The V call is TRBV28, the J call TRBJ2-7; 7 bases are shared with TRBD1. With 3 bases clipped from V and 2 bases from J, the junction kept 13 bases outside the gene matches. Per the germline V gene, CDR1 is MDHEN and CDR2 is SYDVKM. The CDR3 totals 17 residues. DNA for the CDR3: TGTGCCAGCAGTTTCCTGATGGGACAGAAAGGTCCCTACGAGCAGTACTTC. Its protein product is CASSFLMGQKGPYEQYF.

This clonotype was seen a few times. This chain connects TRBV29-1 to TRBJ2-5; D might be TRBD1 (5 bases). CDR1 is SQVTM and CDR2 is ANQGSEA in the germline V gene. The CDR3 loop spans 12 amino acids. Trimming took off 7 bases at V and 4 bases at J, with 13 bases between the two ends. The CDR3 DNA reads as TGCAGCGGGGGCGTCGATGGAGAGACCCAGTACTTC. Its protein product is CSGGVDGETQYF.

The chain recombines TRBV7-8 with TRBJ2-7; the match to TRBD2 covers 8 bases. V lost 2 bases, J lost 4 bases, and 10 bases stayed unmatched. Germline CDR1 SGHVS, CDR2 FQNEAQ. This CDR3 is 16 amino acids long. In DNA, the CDR3 is TGTGCCAGCAGCTTAAGAGGCGGGAGGCAGATTTACGAGCAGTACTTC. Translated, it gives CASSLRGGRQIYEQYF. Supplemented by reference TRBV7-8 and TRBJ2-7, the full variable domain reads GAGVSQSPRYKVAKRGQDVALRCDPISGHVSLFWYQQALGQGPEFLTYFQNEAQLDKSGLPSDRFFAERPEGSVSTLKIQRTQQEDSAVYLCASSLRGGRQIYEQYFGPGTRLTVT.

The chain employs TRBV2 and TRBJ2-5, with D possibly matching TRBD2 (6 bases). Germline assignment: CDR1 SNHLY and CDR2 FYNNEI. The CDR3 spans 12 residues. V was shortened by 8 bases and J by 5 bases, with 12 bases between the two germline ends. The CDR3 nucleotides read TGTGCCAGCTTGGGACTTGTGGAGACCCAGTACTTC. Translating gives CASLGLVETQYF. The full variable domain, rest sourced from reference TRBV2 and TRBJ2-5, is EPEVTQTPSHQVTQMGQEVILRCVPISNHLYFYWYRQILGQKVEFLVSFYNNEISEKSEIFDDQFSVERPDGSNFTLKIRSTKLEDSAMYFCASLGLVETQYFGPGTRLLVL.

V and J are TRBV6-5 and TRBJ2-1, with 13 bases matching TRBD2. Per germline, CDR1 MNHEY and CDR2 SVGAGI. The V segment lost 0 bases and the J segment 7 bases; nucleotides outside the gene matches: 6. The CDR3 sequence is 17 residues long. CDR3 nucleotides: TGTGCCAGCAGTTACTCGGGACTAGCGGGGATCCATAATGAGCAGTTCTTC. The encoded protein is CASSYSGLAGIHNEQFF.

J is TRBJ1-2 and V is TRBV28; D perhaps matches TRBD1 (5 bases). V lost 3 bases and J 4 bases, leaving 15 bases between the germline ends. Germline lookup yields CDR1 MDHEN and CDR2 SYDVKM. The CDR3 covers 15 residues. DNA for the CDR3: TGTGCCAGCAGTTTGCCTAAAGGGACGAGCTATGGCTACACCTTC. This sequence encodes CASSLPKGTSYGYTF.

The chain joins TRBV12-5 to TRBJ1-4; D uncertain. In germline, CDR1 is LGHNT, CDR2 FRNRAP. The germline V and J ends were trimmed by 2 bases and 8 bases, with 12 bases remaining between them. The CDR3 length is 14 residues. The CDR3, as DNA: TGTGCTAGTGGTTTGAACGGACTTGGGGAAAAACTGTTTTTT. This translates into CASGLNGLGEKLFF. Full variable domain (rest looked up from reference TRBV12-5 and TRBJ1-4): DARVTQTPRHKVTEMGQEVTMRCQPILGHNTVFWYRQTMMQGLELLAYFRNRAPLDDSGMPKDRFSAEMPDATLATLKIQPSEPRDSAVYFCASGLNGLGEKLFFGSGTQLSVL.

In its sample, this clonotype was seen a few times. The gene calls are TRBV30 and TRBJ1-4; D call uncertain. Trimming stripped 0 bases from V and 8 bases from J, with 4 bases between. CDR1 GTSNPN and CDR2 SVGIG come from the germline V gene (reference sequence). CDR3 length: 11 amino acids. CDR3 residues: CAWSVGEKLFF. Here the CDR3 DNA reads TGTGCCTGGAGTGTGGGCGAAAAACTGTTTTTT.

In its sample, this clonotype was seen many times. The chain uses TRBV29-1 and TRBJ2-3; 9 positions agree with TRBD2. The CDR3 loop spans 17 amino acids. Trimming removed 6 bases from V and 0 bases from J; junction bases left unmatched: 13. Germline CDR1 is SQVTM and CDR2 is ANQGSEA. The CDR3 spells CSVDDVLAGDSTDTQYF. CDR3 DNA: TGCAGCGTGGACGACGTTTTAGCGGGAGACAGCACAGATACGCAGTATTTT.

J is TRBJ1-2 and V is TRBV20-1, with a tentative D call TRBD1 (5 bases). Trimming shortened V by 5 bases and J by 7 bases, and 8 bases separated the two germline ends. The germline V gene encodes CDR1 DFQATT and CDR2 SNEGSKA (reference sequence). The CDR3 is made up of 10 amino acids. The CDR3 reads CSAPDIGYTF. The CDR3 DNA reads as TGCAGTGCTCCGGACATTGGCTACACCTTC.

The CDR3 reads CSVLGGNTIYF. The CDR3 DNA is TGCAGCGTCCTGGGGGGAAACACCATATATTTT. The chain uses TRBV29-1 and TRBJ1-3, with D unresolved. The CDR3 contains 11 residues. The germline CDR1 and CDR2 sequences are SQVTM and ANQGSEA. V was shortened by 6 bases and J by 4 bases, with 7 bases between the two germline ends. Complete variable domain (other parts from reference TRBV29-1 and TRBJ1-3): SAVISQKPSRDICQRGTSLTIQCQVDSQVTMMFWYRQQPGQSLTLIATANQGSEATYESGFVIDKFPISRPNLTFSTLTVSNMSPEDSSIYLCSVLGGNTIYFGEGSWLTVV.

The rearrangement links TRBV20-1 to TRBJ2-5; TRBD1 might be the D (6 bases). V gave up 6 bases and J gave up 3 bases, with 11 bases separating them. From germline, CDR1 is DFQATT and CDR2 SNEGSKA (reference sequence). The CDR3 runs 12 residues. The CDR3 region is CSAHHREETQYF. The DNA for the CDR3 is TGCAGTGCCCACCACAGGGAAGAGACCCAGTACTTC.

This clonotype was seen more than once but under ten times. The chain has TRBV6-2 or TRBV6-3 and TRBJ2-4, with 15 positions matching TRBD2. Germline CDR1 is MNHEY and CDR2 is SVGEGT. The V and J ends lost 3 bases and 1 base, in that order; junction bases with no gene match: 10. This CDR3 has 20 amino acids. CDR3 in amino acids: CASSYGLAGGPVRAKNIQYF. The CDR3 coding sequence is TGTGCCAGCAGTTATGGACTAGCGGGAGGGCCGGTCCGTGCCAAAAACATTCAGTACTTC.

The J gene is TRBJ1-6, the V gene TRBV20-1, with 7 bases matching TRBD1. V dropped 4 bases and J dropped 9; count of bases not matched to a gene: 15. Looked up from germline, CDR1 is DFQATT and CDR2 is SNEGSKA (reference sequence). The CDR3 length is 16 residues. The CDR3 bases are TGCAGTGCTACCCGACAGGGCTTGATCGTAGGTTCACCCCTCCACTTT. It codes for CSATRQGLIVGSPLHF.

This clonotype was counted many times. The chain carries TRBV2 and TRBJ2-4; D not certain. The CDR3 has 14 amino acids. Germline V gene sequence: CDR1 SNHLY, CDR2 FYNNEI. Trimming took off 4 bases at V and 0 bases at J, with 7 bases between the two ends. The CDR3 is CASSARGAKNIQYF. CDR3 bases: TGTGCCAGCAGTGCAAGAGGAGCCAAAAACATTCAGTACTTC.

The table lists this clonotype with a few counts. This sequence joins TRBV7-2 and TRBJ1-3, with D unresolved. With 6 bases removed from V and 1 base from J, the gap between germline ends came to 10 bases. Germline-derived CDR1 and CDR2 are SGHTA and FQGNSA. This CDR3 region has 14 residues. The CDR3 coding sequence is TGTGCCAGCAGGACGGTAGGATCTGGAAACACCATATATTTT. Its translation: CASRTVGSGNTIYF.

The table lists this clonotype with a few counts. This CDR3 is CSAPSRSAGGTGELFF. The CDR3 DNA follows: TGCAGTGCTCCTAGCCGTAGTGCGGGAGGGACCGGGGAGCTGTTTTTT. This chain joins TRBV20-1 and TRBJ2-2; 9 bases map to TRBD2. Looked up from germline, CDR1 is DFQATT and CDR2 is SNEGSKA (reference sequence). This CDR3 spans 16 amino acids. V lost 5 bases, J lost 5 bases, and 12 bases stayed unmatched.

V gene TRBV15 combines with J gene TRBJ1-5; 8 positions agree with TRBD1. Germline V lookup: CDR1 LNHNV, CDR2 YYDKDF (reference sequence). V dropped 0 bases and J dropped 4; count of bases not matched to a gene: 14. The CDR3 contains 19 residues. The CDR3 nucleotides read TGTGCCACCAGCAGAGACCTTAGAGGACAGGGCTTATCTAATCAGCCCCAGCATTTT. As protein: CATSRDLRGQGLSNQPQHF.

This clonotype occurred many times. The V and J genes are TRBV5-1 and TRBJ2-1; 10 bases are shared with TRBD2. CDR3 size: 17 residues. CDR1 is SGHRS, CDR2 YFSETQ, per germline. Trimming removed 4 bases from V and 1 base from J; junction bases left unmatched: 8. The CDR3 sequence: CASSHSSGRGSYNEQFF. CDR3 nucleotide sequence: TGCGCCAGCAGCCATTCTAGCGGGAGAGGGTCCTACAATGAGCAGTTCTTC.

A few counts support this clonotype. The chain links TRBV7-9 to TRBJ2-2; D may be TRBD1 (7 bases). V lost 3 bases to trimming and J lost 4 bases, with 15 bases between them. The germline V gene encodes CDR1 SEHNR and CDR2 FQNEAQ (reference sequence). This CDR3 has 16 amino acids. The CDR3: CASSLIQGRGTGELFF. DNA for the CDR3: TGTGCCAGCAGCTTGATACAGGGGCGGGGCACCGGGGAGCTGTTTTTT.

This clonotype has a handful of counts. The V and J genes are TRBV18 and TRBJ2-7; a possible D gene is TRBD1 (6 bases). The V end lost 2 bases, the J end lost 3 bases, and 8 bases lay between the germline ends. The CDR3 is made up of 13 amino acids. CDR1 is KGHSH and CDR2 is LQKENI in the germline V gene. CDR3 DNA: TGTGCCAGCTCACCAGAACAGGGCTACGAGCAGTACTTC. Translated, it gives CASSPEQGYEQYF.

This clonotype was counted a few times. This rearrangement joins TRBV28 to TRBJ1-5; 10 bases map to TRBD1. The V gene's germline CDR1 is MDHEN and CDR2 SYDVKM. The CDR3 runs 16 residues. The V and J ends lost 5 bases and 4 bases, in that order; junction bases with no gene match: 8. Written as DNA, the CDR3 is TGTGCCAGCAGTCCCAGGGGACAGGGGAGGAATCAGCCCCAGCATTTT. Amino acids: CASSPRGQGRNQPQHF.